This TCR beta chain was sequenced in a study of beta chain features in type 1 diabetes. Whole-study context: On cell yields, gender and age, patients and healthy donors were similar.

Every bit of the isolated RNA underwent reverse transcription, so sequencing read expressed TCRB transcripts. Clones were sequenced by immunoSEQ multiplex PCR, and TCRdb holds only the in-frame ones, with some missing. Among 600,000 to 700,000 clones listed, about an eighth were seen once. CD4+ naive, central memory, regulatory and stem cell-like memory cells were sorted via CD45RO/CCR7/CD25/CD127/CD95/CD27. Study-wide results and caveats: PCR might pick shorter templates more often, in the same way for patients and controls. Researchers cautioned that cDNA sequencing could over-represent cells with high TCR expression. Type 1 diabetes patients had moderately but significantly shorter TCRB CDR3s in all four CD4+ subsets.

Comment on this clone: Antigen unknown.

The V gene's germline CDR1 is SNHLY and CDR2 FYNNEI. V was cut by 5 bases and J by 0 bases, with 8 bases left in between. There are 14 residues in the CDR3. The sample consisted of naive CD4+ T cells from blood. This receptor was obtained from a man aged 30 to 39 with type 1 diabetes. The chain uses TRBV2 and TRBJ1-5; D gene ambiguous. The CDR3 reads CASSTVYSNQPQHF. CDR3 DNA sequence: TGTGCCAGCAGTACAGTCTATAGCAATCAGCCCCAGCATTTT.